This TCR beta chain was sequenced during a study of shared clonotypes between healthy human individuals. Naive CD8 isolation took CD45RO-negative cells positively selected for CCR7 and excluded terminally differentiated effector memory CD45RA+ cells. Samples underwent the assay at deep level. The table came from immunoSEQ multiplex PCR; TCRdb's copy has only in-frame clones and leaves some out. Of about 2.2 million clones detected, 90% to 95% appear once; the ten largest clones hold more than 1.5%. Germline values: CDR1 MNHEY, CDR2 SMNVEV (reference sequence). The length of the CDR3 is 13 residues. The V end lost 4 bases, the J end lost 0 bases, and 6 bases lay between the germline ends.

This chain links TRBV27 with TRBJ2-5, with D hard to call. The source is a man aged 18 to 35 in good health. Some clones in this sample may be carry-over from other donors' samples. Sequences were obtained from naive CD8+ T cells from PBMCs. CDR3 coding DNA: TGTGCCAGCAGTTCCTCCCACCAAGAGACCCAGTACTTC. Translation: CASSSSHQETQYF.